Following are 10 T cell receptor beta chains from one sample sequenced in a study of T cells in localized non-small cell lung cancer (dated by TCRdb to 2019 to 2021). Library construction relied on the immunoSEQ multiplex PCR assay. The table comes from immuneACCESS by way of TCRdb, which keeps in-frame sequences with V and J called. Part of the clones is missing from these tables; in studies checked, under half for an unresolved V gene and the rest for unknown reasons. The sample table lists roughly 48,000 clones, over 70% of them with a count of one. Of the sample, roughly 4% falls within the top ten clones. Here the sequenced sample was PBMCs, taken before any cancer treatment. These TCRs come from a woman aged 40 to 75 with stage II lung adenocarcinoma.

The chain links TRBV30 to TRBJ1-1, with D uncertain. The germline V gene has CDR1 GTSNPN and CDR2 SVGIG (reference sequence). V dropped 2 bases and J dropped 1 base, with 5 bases sitting between them. This CDR3 spans 12 amino acids. CDR3 nucleotide sequence: TGTGCCTGGAGTCTGCGGAACACTGAAGCTTTCTTT. It translates to CAWSLRNTEAFF. The full variable domain, with the rest looked up from reference TRBV30 and TRBJ1-1, is SQTIHQWPATLVQPVGSPLSLECTVEGTSNPNLYWYRQAAGRGLQLLFYSVGIGQISSEVPQNLSASRPQDRQFILSSKKLLLSDSGFYLCAWSLRNTEAFFGQGTRLTVV.

V gene TRBV6-1 combines with J gene TRBJ2-7; no definite D call. Deletions cut 3 bases from V and 1 base from J, with 10 bases between. The CDR3 has 14 amino acids. CDR1 and CDR2 from the germline V gene are MNHNS and SASEGT. The CDR3: CASSEADLSYEQYF. CDR3 bases: TGTGCCAGCAGTGAGGCCGACTTATCCTACGAGCAGTACTTC.

The chain employs TRBV28 and TRBJ1-1; 9 nucleotides match TRBD1. The J segment lost 10 bases and the V segment lost 3 bases, leaving 12 bases of the junction unmatched. The CDR3 runs 15 residues. Germline-derived CDR1 and CDR2 are MDHEN and SYDVKM. The CDR3 nucleotides read TGTGCCAGCAGTTTGGCACAACAGGGGGCGCGTTCAGCTTTCTTT. This gives the protein CASSLAQQGARSAFF.

This chain uses TRBV4-1 with TRBJ1-2; D not resolved. V lost 0 bases to trimming and J lost 11 bases, with 13 bases between them. This CDR3 spans 13 amino acids. CDR1 MGHRA and CDR2 YSYEKL come from the germline V gene. The CDR3 loop is CASSQEVQRVYTF. In DNA, the CDR3 is TGCGCCAGCAGCCAAGAAGTCCAAAGGGTATACACCTTC.

In its sample, this clone was seen once. V gene TRBV2 combines with J gene TRBJ1-5, with 7 bases matching TRBD1. This CDR3 spans 14 amino acids. With V trimmed by 4 bases and J by 7 bases, 7 bases remained unmatched. CDR1 is SNHLY, CDR2 FYNNEI, per germline. The CDR3 coding sequence is TGTGCCAGCAGTGTAAGGACAGGAGAGCAGCCCCAGCATTTT. It encodes CASSVRTGEQPQHF.

The CDR3 protein is CSARGMDGYTF. The CDR3 bases are TGCAGTGCTAGGGGGATGGATGGCTACACCTTC. The chain uses TRBV20-1 and TRBJ1-2; D remains ambiguous. V was cut by 3 bases and J by 6 bases, with 8 bases left in between. The CDR3 contains 11 residues. Germline V lookup: CDR1 DFQATT, CDR2 SNEGSKA (reference sequence).

The chain carries TRBV5-4 and TRBJ2-2; TRBD1 agrees at 9 bases. Germline lookup yields CDR1 SGHNT and CDR2 YYREEE (reference sequence). The J segment lost 8 bases and the V segment lost 4 bases, leaving 12 bases of the junction unmatched. This CDR3 comprises 16 residues. DNA for the CDR3: TGTGCCAGCAGCCGTTCCGGGACAGGGTGGTTGGGGGAGCTGTTTTTT. Amino acid sequence: CASSRSGTGWLGELFF. The whole variable domain, remainder taken from reference TRBV5-4 and TRBJ2-2, is ETGVTQSPTHLIKTRGQQVTLRCSSQSGHNTVSWYQQALGQGPQFIFQYYREEENGRGNFPPRFSGLQFPNYSSELNVNALELDDSALYLCASSRSGTGWLGELFFGEGSRLTVL.

The chain uses TRBV29-1 and TRBJ1-1; weak D call: TRBD1 (5 bases). CDR3 length: 13 amino acids. Trimming stripped 5 bases from V and 7 bases from J, with 17 bases between. CDR1 is SQVTM, CDR2 ANQGSEA, per germline. In nucleotides, the CDR3 is TGCAGCGTTTGGGCCGGGACGCCTTTTGAAGCTTTCTTT. This translates into CSVWAGTPFEAFF.

This clone has just a few counts. The genes are TRBV29-1 and TRBJ1-1, with 7 positions matching TRBD1. The ends lost 7 bases at V and 3 bases at J; junction bases unmatched: 8. Germline CDR1 SQVTM, CDR2 ANQGSEA. This CDR3 is 13 amino acids long. The CDR3 DNA sequence: TGCAGCGCCGCAGTCGACAGGGACACTGAAGCTTTCTTT. Protein: CSAAVDRDTEAFF.

The V call is TRBV5-5, the J call TRBJ1-1; maybe TRBD1 (5 bases). The germline V gene has CDR1 SGHKS and CDR2 YYEKEE (reference sequence). CDR3 length equals 15 residues. With 2 bases removed from V and 1 base from J, the gap between germline ends came to 12 bases. This CDR3 reads CASSLYDRTNTEAFF. CDR3 bases: TGTGCCAGCAGCTTATACGACAGAACGAACACTGAAGCTTTCTTT. Using reference TRBV5-5 and TRBJ1-1 for the parts outside the CDR3, the full variable domain is DAGVTQSPTHLIKTRGQQVTLRCSPISGHKSVSWYQQVLGQGPQFIFQYYEKEERGRGNFPDRFSARQFPNYSSELNVNALLLGDSALYLCASSLYDRTNTEAFFGQGTRLTVV.